The 21 T cell receptor beta chains below come from one sample, sequenced in a study of T cells in Graves' hyperthyroidism and ophthalmopathy. TCR beta CDR3 sequences were amplified from RNA transcripts. The primer set for the first-round RT-PCR of the TCR CDR3 was HTBI. TCRdb independently ran MiXCR on the multiplex PCR reads; one entry per CDR3 protein. The data hold more than 350,000 distinct CDR3 sequences, with 15% observed a single time. The sequencing sample was made of blood. These TCRs come from a woman aged 55-69 years with Graves' ophthalmopathy.

V gene TRBV18 combines with J gene TRBJ2-7, with TRBD2 matching 8 bases. Germline-derived CDR1 and CDR2 are KGHSH and LQKENI. The length of the CDR3 is 15 residues. The J segment lost 4 bases and the V segment lost 1 base, leaving 6 bases of the junction unmatched. Here the CDR3 DNA reads TGTGCCAGCTCACCACGGTCCCTAGCGGGTTACGAGCAGTACTTC. It specifies CASSPRSLAGYEQYF.

This clonotype was counted a few times. With a much larger clone just one base away, this may be a read error. The rearrangement uses TRBV12-3 or TRBV12-4 and TRBJ2-3, with 8 positions matching TRBD2. V trimming: 8 bases; J trimming: 0 bases; junction bases outside the gene matches: 7. The CDR3 contains 15 residues. CDR3 in amino acids: CASGPTSVSTDTQYF. In nucleotides, the CDR3 is TGTGCCAGCGGTCCGACTAGCGTCAGCACAGATACGCAGTATTTT.

This clonotype occurred many times. The chain recombines TRBV2 with TRBJ2-3, with 9 bases aligning to TRBD2. Unmatched junction bases numbered 10, after V lost 7 bases and J lost 2 bases. Germline loops: CDR1 SNHLY, CDR2 FYNNEI. This CDR3 has 16 residues. The CDR3 sequence is CASNRLASGNTDTQYF. The CDR3 coding sequence is TGTGCCAGCAACAGACTAGCTAGCGGGAACACAGATACGCAGTATTTT. The full variable domain, rest sourced from reference TRBV2 and TRBJ2-3, is EPEVTQTPSHQVTQMGQEVILRCVPISNHLYFYWYRQILGQKVEFLVSFYNNEISEKSEIFDDQFSVERPDGSNFTLKIRSTKLEDSAMYFCASNRLASGNTDTQYFGPGTRLTVL.

In its sample, this clonotype was seen many times. The J gene is TRBJ1-4, the V gene TRBV30; D is perhaps TRBD1 (5 bases). The germline CDR1 and CDR2 sequences are GTSNPN and SVGIG (reference sequence). CDR3 length equals 12 residues. Trimming took off 2 bases at V and 8 bases at J, with 9 bases between the two ends. The CDR3 DNA follows: TGTGCCTGGAGTCGGGACTCCGAAAAACTGTTTTTT. It encodes CAWSRDSEKLFF.

There are many counts of this clonotype. The chain carries TRBV20-1 and TRBJ1-2, with D possibly being TRBD1 (5 bases). The CDR3 has 12 residues. Deletions cut 7 bases from V and 2 bases from J, with 11 bases between. Per the germline V gene, CDR1 is DFQATT and CDR2 is SNEGSKA (reference sequence). The CDR3 spells CSGVRVNYGYTF. CDR3 in DNA: TGCAGTGGCGTCAGGGTAAACTATGGCTACACCTTC.

This clonotype has at least ten counts. The chain has TRBV28 and TRBJ2-3; the D gene is possibly TRBD1 (6 bases). CDR1 and CDR2 (germline): MDHEN, SYDVKM. The CDR3 has 14 residues. With 3 bases removed from V and 6 bases from J, the gap between germline ends came to 13 bases. In DNA, the CDR3 is TGTGCCAGCAGTTTGGGCAGGGGATCGGATACGCAGTATTTT. Translated: CASSLGRGSDTQYF.

The sample holds many counts of this clonotype. The chain couples TRBV2 to TRBJ2-1; tentatively, D is TRBD1 (5 bases). Trimming pared 8 bases from V and 7 bases from J, leaving 18 bases between. Germline CDR1 is SNHLY and CDR2 is FYNNEI. CDR3 length equals 14 residues. Here the CDR3 DNA reads TGTGCCAGCGGTGGGGCCTTAAGCTGGAATGAGCAGTTCTTC. This encodes CASGGALSWNEQFF.

This clonotype has ten or more counts. V and J are TRBV3-1 and TRBJ2-3; D is perhaps TRBD2 (5 bases). This CDR3 is 16 amino acids long. V dropped 1 base and J dropped 5 bases, with 16 bases sitting between them. Germline CDR1 is LGHDT and CDR2 is YNNKEL (reference sequence). CDR3 protein: CASSQVGSFLEDTQYF. The CDR3 coding sequence is TGTGCCAGCAGCCAAGTTGGGAGTTTTTTAGAAGATACGCAGTATTTT.

This clonotype appeared a few times. The chain joins TRBV6-2 or TRBV6-3 to TRBJ2-5, with D uncertain. The CDR3 is 13 residues long. The V end lost 1 base, the J end lost 4 bases, and 7 bases lay between the germline ends. Germline lookup yields CDR1 MNHEY and CDR2 SVGEGT. CDR3 loop: CASSYYQAETQYF. CDR3 nucleotides: TGTGCCAGCAGTTACTACCAGGCAGAGACCCAGTACTTC.

The chain combines TRBV12-3 or TRBV12-4 with TRBJ2-4, with D possibly being TRBD2 (7 bases). V was pared by 6 bases and J by 7 bases, with 22 bases between. This CDR3 contains 16 residues. The CDR3 loop reads CASSPGGQGALNIQYF. CDR3 coding DNA: TGTGCCAGCAGCCCCGGGGGGCAGGGAGCGTTGAACATTCAGTACTTC.

With respect to this clonotype: The junction differs from germline at one of its ends, possibly a read error. V usage is TRBV19 and J usage is TRBJ2-1, with TRBD2 matching over 10 bases. The CDR3 consists of 14 residues. The germline CDR1 and CDR2 sequences are LNHDA and SQIVND (reference sequence). The CDR3 loop is CASRIGLADNEQFF. In DNA, the CDR3 is TGTGCCAGTAGGATAGGACTAGCGGACAATGAGCAGTTCTTC.

This clonotype has more than one count but fewer than ten. The rearrangement uses TRBV19 and TRBJ2-5, with no clear D. V was trimmed by 5 bases and J by 5 bases, leaving 15 bases between them. Germline V gene sequence: CDR1 LNHDA, CDR2 SQIVND (reference sequence). The CDR3 runs to 14 residues. The CDR3 sequence: CASSPKGIWETQYF. The CDR3 bases are TGTGCCAGTAGTCCAAAGGGTATTTGGGAGACCCAGTACTTC.

This clonotype was counted a few times. CDR3 sequence: CASSVYRDEGPGYGYTF. In nucleotides, the CDR3 is TGTGCCAGCAGCGTATACCGGGACGAGGGACCGGGCTATGGCTACACCTTC. The genes are TRBV9 and TRBJ1-2, with D perhaps TRBD1 (5 bases). V dropped 1 base and J dropped 4 bases, with 20 bases sitting between them. Germline V gene lookup returns CDR1 SGDLS and CDR2 YYNGEE. There are 17 residues in the CDR3.

In its sample, this clonotype was seen many times. This chain uses TRBV12-3 or TRBV12-4 with TRBJ2-7; D is possibly TRBD2 (9 bases). This CDR3 has 19 amino acids. V lost 6 bases, J lost 3 bases, and 30 bases lay in between. As DNA, the CDR3 is TGTGCCAGCAGACCGGACAGGGCCGGGACTAGCCTGTCGCGCTACGAGCAGTACTTC. It yields the protein CASRPDRAGTSLSRYEQYF.

Ten or more counts support this clonotype. The V and J genes are TRBV5-6 and TRBJ2-1; D remains ambiguous. Germline V gives CDR1 SGHDT, CDR2 YYEEEE. The V end was cut by 0 bases, the J end by 10 bases, with 11 bases between. This CDR3 comprises 13 residues. CDR3 DNA: TGTGCCAGCAGCTTGGGACCGATAGAGGAGCAGTTCTTC. This encodes CASSLGPIEEQFF. Based on the CDR3 plus reference TRBV5-6 and TRBJ2-1, the full variable domain is DAGVTQSPTHLIKTRGQQVTLRCSPKSGHDTVSWYQQALGQGPQFIFQYYEEEERQRGNFPDRFSGHQFPNYSSELNVNALLLGDSALYLCASSLGPIEEQFFGPGTRLTVL.

The table lists this clonotype with a count of one. V is TRBV28 and J is TRBJ1-6; D is perhaps TRBD1 (6 bases). Germline CDR1 is MDHEN and CDR2 is SYDVKM. The CDR3 has 15 amino acids. With 7 bases removed from V and 8 bases from J, the gap between germline ends came to 18 bases. Here the CDR3 DNA reads TGTGCCAGCACCTCGCACGCACAGGGTGATTCACCCCTCCACTTT. It encodes CASTSHAQGDSPLHF.

Here the CDR3 DNA reads TGCAGCGCGTACCTACGGGACAGGGGGATAGATACGCAGTATTTT. Translated, it gives CSAYLRDRGIDTQYF. The rearrangement links TRBV29-1 to TRBJ2-3, with TRBD1 matching 11 bases. The CDR3 totals 15 residues. V was clipped by 7 bases and J by 5 bases; unmatched bases: 11. CDR1 is SQVTM, CDR2 ANQGSEA, per germline.

This clonotype was detected many times. The genes are TRBV29-1 and TRBJ2-5; D ambiguous. CDR3 length: 13 residues. CDR1 SQVTM and CDR2 ANQGSEA come from the germline V gene. V lost 6 bases to trimming and J lost 1 base, with 12 bases between them. The CDR3 bases are TGCAGCGTGGGGTCGAGTCGCCAAGAGACCCAGTACTTC. It specifies CSVGSSRQETQYF.

The J gene is TRBJ2-7, the V gene TRBV10-3; D might be TRBD1 (5 bases). Germline values: CDR1 ENHRY, CDR2 SYGVKD. V was shortened by 7 bases and J by 4 bases, with 23 bases between the two germline ends. The CDR3 runs to 16 residues. The CDR3 coding sequence is TGTGCCATCAAAAAGACAGACCCCTCTCCTACTTACGAGCAGTACTTC. Protein sequence: CAIKKTDPSPTYEQYF.

V is TRBV10-3 and J is TRBJ2-1; TRBD2 matches 8 bases. This CDR3 spans 14 amino acids. Per the germline V gene, CDR1 is ENHRY and CDR2 is SYGVKD. J lost 3 bases, V lost 10 bases, and 8 bases had no gene match. Written as DNA, the CDR3 is TGTGCCACACAACGGGGACTAGACTACAATGAGCAGTTCTTC. Translation: CATQRGLDYNEQFF.

In regard to this clonotype: A much larger clone lies a single base off, so this may be a read error. The V and J genes are TRBV28 and TRBJ2-1, with D tentatively TRBD2 (6 bases). The J call may be in error: the DNA end matches TRBJ2-7 better. The V gene's germline CDR1 is MDHEN and CDR2 SYDVKM. The CDR3 length is 14 residues. CDR3 sequence (DNA): TGTGCCAGCAGCGATAGCGGAGACTTCAATGAGCAGTACTTC. It encodes CASSDSGDFNEQYF.